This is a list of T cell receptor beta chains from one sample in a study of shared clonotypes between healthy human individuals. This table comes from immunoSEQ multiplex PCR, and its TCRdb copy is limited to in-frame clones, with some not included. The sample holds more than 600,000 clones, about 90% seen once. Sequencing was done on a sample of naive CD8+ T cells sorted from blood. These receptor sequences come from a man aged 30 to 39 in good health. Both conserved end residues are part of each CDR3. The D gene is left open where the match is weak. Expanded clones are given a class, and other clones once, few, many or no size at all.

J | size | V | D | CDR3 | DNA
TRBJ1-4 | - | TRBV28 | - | CASSFGEKLFF | TGTGCCAGCAGTTTTGGTGAAAAACTGTTTTTT
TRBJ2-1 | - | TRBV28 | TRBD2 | CASSLGGSGNEQFF | TGTGCCAGCAGTTTGGGCGGGAGCGGCAATGAGCAGTTCTTC
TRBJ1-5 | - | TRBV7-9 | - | CASSPSGQPQHF | TGTGCCAGCAGCCCCAGCGGCCAGCCCCAGCATTTT
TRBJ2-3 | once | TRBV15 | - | CATSRETDTQYF | TGTGCCACCAGCAGAGAGACTGATACGCAGTATTTT
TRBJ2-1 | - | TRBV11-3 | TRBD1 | CASSSNYRGDNEQFF | TGTGCCAGCAGCTCGAATTACAGGGGGGACAATGAGCAGTTCTTC
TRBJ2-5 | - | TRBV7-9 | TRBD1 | CASRDRGQETQYF | TGTGCCAGCAGGGACAGGGGGCAAGAGACCCAGTACTTC
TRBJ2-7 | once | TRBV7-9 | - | CASSLTGIYEQYF | TGTGCCAGCAGCTTAACAGGTATCTACGAGCAGTACTTC
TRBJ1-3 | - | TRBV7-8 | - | CASSLGDSSGNTIYF | TGTGCCAGCAGCTTAGGAGATAGCTCTGGAAACACCATATATTTT
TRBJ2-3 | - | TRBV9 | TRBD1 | CASSAQTGGGTDTQYF | TGTGCCAGCAGCGCCCAAACAGGGGGCGGAACAGATACGCAGTATTTT
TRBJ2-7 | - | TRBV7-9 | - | CASRGGGPEQYF | TGTGCCAGCAGGGGGGGCGGGCCCGAGCAGTACTTC
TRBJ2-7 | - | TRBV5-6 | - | CASGLVNEQYF | TGTGCCTCCGGCCTGGTGAACGAGCAGTACTTC
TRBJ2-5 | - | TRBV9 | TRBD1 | CASSQRQGAGETQYF | TGTGCCAGCAGCCAGCGACAGGGGGCTGGGGAGACCCAGTACTTC
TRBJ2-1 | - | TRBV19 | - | CASSIDDSTTGKQFF | TGTGCCAGTAGTATAGATGACTCCACCACAGGGAAGCAGTTCTTC
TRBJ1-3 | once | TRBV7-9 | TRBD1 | CASSSPGTGVGNTIYF | TGTGCCAGCAGCTCACCCGGGACAGGGGTCGGAAACACCATATATTTT
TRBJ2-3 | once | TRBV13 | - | CASSSGEGSTLYTQYF | TGTGCCAGCAGCTCAGGCGAGGGGTCCACACTATATACGCAGTATTTT
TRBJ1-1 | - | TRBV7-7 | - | CASSPGLNTEAFF | TGTGCTAGCAGCCCCGGGTTGAACACTGAAGCTTTCTTT
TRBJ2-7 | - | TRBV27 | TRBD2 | CASMDLSSGGYEQYF | TGTGCCAGCATGGACCTTTCTAGCGGGGGCTACGAGCAGTACTTC
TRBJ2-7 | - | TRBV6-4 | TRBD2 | CASSDSPSGRWYEQYF | TGTGCCAGCAGTGACTCCCCTAGCGGGAGATGGTACGAGCAGTACTTC
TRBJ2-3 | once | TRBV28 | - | CASSGRLLDTQYF | TGTGCCAGCAGTGGACGTTTATTAGATACGCAGTATTTT
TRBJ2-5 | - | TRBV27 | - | CASSALWAGPQETQYF | TGTGCCAGCAGTGCCCTGTGGGCAGGACCGCAAGAGACCCAGTACTTC
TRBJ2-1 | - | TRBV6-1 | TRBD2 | CASSESRASGSGRDEQFF | TGTGCCAGCAGTGAATCGAGGGCTAGCGGGAGCGGACGGGATGAGCAGTTCTTC
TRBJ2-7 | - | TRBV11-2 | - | CASSLVGGATYEQYF | TGTGCCAGCAGCTTAGTGGGGGGGGCCACCTACGAGCAGTACTTC
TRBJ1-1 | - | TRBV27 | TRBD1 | CASSPLGQIMNTEAFF | TGTGCCAGCAGTCCACTGGGACAGATTATGAACACTGAAGCTTTCTTT
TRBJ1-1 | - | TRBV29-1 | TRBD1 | CSAGQTEAFF | TGCAGCGCGGGACAGACTGAAGCTTTCTTT
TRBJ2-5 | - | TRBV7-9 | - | CASSFIESGETQYF | TGTGCCAGCAGCTTTATCGAGTCGGGAGAGACCCAGTACTTC
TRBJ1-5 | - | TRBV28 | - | CASSLFRGNQPQHF | TGTGCCAGCAGTTTATTCAGGGGCAATCAGCCCCAGCATTTT
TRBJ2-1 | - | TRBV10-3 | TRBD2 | CAITQTLVVAGGRDNEQFF | TGTGCCATCACTCAGACCCTAGTGGTAGCGGGAGGGCGCGACAATGAGCAGTTCTTC
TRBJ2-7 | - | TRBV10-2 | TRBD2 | CASSQLAGGSYEQYF | TGCGCCAGCAGCCAACTAGCGGGAGGGTCCTACGAGCAGTACTTC
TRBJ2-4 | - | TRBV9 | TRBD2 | CASSPTGLAGEVAKNIQYF | TGTGCCAGCAGCCCGACGGGACTAGCGGGAGAGGTAGCCAAAAACATTCAGTACTTC
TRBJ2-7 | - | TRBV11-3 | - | CASSDRRGSYEQYF | TGTGCCAGCAGCGATCGACGGGGGTCCTACGAGCAGTACTTC
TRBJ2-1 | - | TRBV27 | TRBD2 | CASSLSRAQGTHQLAGRNEQFF | TGTGCCAGCAGTTTATCGAGGGCGCAGGGAACGCATCAACTAGCGGGGCGCAATGAGCAGTTCTTC
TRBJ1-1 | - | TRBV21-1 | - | CASSKGRGSRGDTEAFF | TGTGCCAGCAGCAAAGGTCGAGGTAGCCGGGGGGACACTGAAGCTTTCTTT
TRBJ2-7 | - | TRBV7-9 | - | CASTGTVPYEQYF | TGTGCCAGCACTGGGACGGTGCCCTACGAGCAGTACTTC
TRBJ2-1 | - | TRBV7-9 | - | CASGYEQFF | TGTGCCAGCGGGTATGAGCAGTTCTTC
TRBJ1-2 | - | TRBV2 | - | CASSEVSPEDHGYTF | TGTGCCAGCAGTGAAGTGTCCCCCGAAGACCATGGCTACACCTTC
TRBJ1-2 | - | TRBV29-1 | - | CSVEDPAFSYGYTF | TGCAGCGTTGAGGACCCCGCTTTCTCTTATGGCTACACCTTC
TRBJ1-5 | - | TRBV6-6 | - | CASSYSLDSNQPQHF | TGTGCCAGCAGTTACTCCTTGGATAGCAATCAGCCCCAGCATTTT
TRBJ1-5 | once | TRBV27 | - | CASSSAEKNQPQHF | TGTGCCAGCAGTTCCGCCGAGAAGAATCAGCCCCAGCATTTT
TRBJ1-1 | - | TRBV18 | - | CASSPPPQGGTEAFF | TGTGCCAGCTCACCACCGCCCCAGGGTGGGACTGAAGCTTTCTTT
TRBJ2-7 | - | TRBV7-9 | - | CASSPDYEQYF | TGTGCCAGCAGCCCTGACTACGAGCAGTACTTC
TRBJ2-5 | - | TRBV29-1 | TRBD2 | CSVFMTSGTHAETQYF | TGCAGCGTCTTCATGACTAGCGGGACGCATGCGGAGACCCAGTACTTC
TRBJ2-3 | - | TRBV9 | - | CASSSGSTDTQYF | TGTGCCAGCAGCTCTGGGAGCACAGATACGCAGTATTTT
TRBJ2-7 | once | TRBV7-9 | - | CASSLETRSYEQYF | TGTGCCAGCAGCTTGGAGACTCGCAGCTACGAGCAATACTTC